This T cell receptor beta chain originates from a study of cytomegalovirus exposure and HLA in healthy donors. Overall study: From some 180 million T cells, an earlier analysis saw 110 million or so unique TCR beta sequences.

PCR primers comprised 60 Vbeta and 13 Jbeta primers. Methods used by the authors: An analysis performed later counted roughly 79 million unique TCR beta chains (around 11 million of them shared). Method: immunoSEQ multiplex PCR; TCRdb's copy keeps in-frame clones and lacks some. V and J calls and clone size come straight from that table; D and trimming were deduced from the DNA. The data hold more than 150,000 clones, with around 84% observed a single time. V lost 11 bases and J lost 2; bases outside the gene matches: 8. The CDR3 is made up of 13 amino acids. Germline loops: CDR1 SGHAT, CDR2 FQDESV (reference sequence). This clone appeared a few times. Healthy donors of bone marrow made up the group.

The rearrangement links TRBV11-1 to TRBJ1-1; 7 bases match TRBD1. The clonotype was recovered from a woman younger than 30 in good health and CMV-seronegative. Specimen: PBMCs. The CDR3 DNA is TGTGCCTGCTCGGGACAGACAAACACTGAAGCTTTCTTT. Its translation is CACSGQTNTEAFF.